The 5 T cell receptor beta chains given below trace back to one sample, sequenced in a study of blood T cell repertoires in COVID-19 (TCRdb year 2020). The library was built by means of the immunoSEQ multiplex PCR assay. The clones in this table, taken by TCRdb from immuneACCESS, are in-frame only. Not every clone is retained; where verified, under half of the shortfall comes from an unresolved V gene, and the cause of the rest is unknown. The sample table contains 650,000 to 800,000 clones; only one count was recorded for around 90% of them. The top ten clonotypes cover about 0.24% of the sample. The sample consisted of peripheral blood. These receptors originate from a woman younger than 35 with acute or convalescent COVID-19.

The genes are TRBV6-5 and TRBJ1-2; tentatively, D is TRBD1 (5 bases). CDR1 is MNHEY and CDR2 is SVGAGI in the germline V gene. The CDR3 is made up of 16 amino acids. Trimming pared 0 bases from V and 3 bases from J, leaving 14 bases between. The CDR3 loop reads CASSYSQAAVDYGYTF. The DNA of the CDR3 is TGTGCCAGCAGTTACTCACAGGCCGCGGTGGACTATGGCTACACCTTC.

The gene calls are TRBV13 and TRBJ1-5, with D perhaps TRBD1 (6 bases). The CDR3 has 15 amino acids. From germline, CDR1 is PRHDT and CDR2 FYEKMQ (reference sequence). Between the trimmed V and J ends, which lost 2 bases and 3 bases, there was a span of 11 bases. The CDR3: CASSLKGDINQPQHF. The CDR3 nucleotides read TGTGCCAGCAGCTTAAAGGGGGATATCAATCAGCCCCAGCATTTT.

This chain joins TRBV7-9 and TRBJ2-7, with TRBD2 matching 14 bases. V shed 3 bases, J shed 6 bases, and the junction held 13 bases outside the gene matches. Germline CDR1 and CDR2: SEHNR and FQNEAQ (reference sequence). This CDR3 is 18 amino acids long. CDR3 DNA: TGTGCCAGCAGCTTTGGGACTAGCGGGGGAGTGAATAGGGGCGAGCAGTACTTC. It translates to CASSFGTSGGVNRGEQYF.

DNA of the CDR3: TGTGCCAGCAGGGGGGGGAATGAGCAGTTCTTC. Protein: CASRGGNEQFF. The chain combines TRBV7-8 with TRBJ2-1; 7 bases align to TRBD2. This CDR3 is built from 11 residues. V gave up 6 bases and J gave up 7 bases; unmatched junction bases: 0. Germline CDR1 SGHVS, CDR2 FQNEAQ.

This rearrangement joins TRBV6-5 to TRBJ1-1; TRBD1 aligns across 9 bases. The germline CDR1 and CDR2 sequences are MNHEY and SVGAGI. V shed 2 bases, J shed 5 bases, and the junction held 3 bases outside the gene matches. The CDR3 consists of 14 residues. CDR3 loop: CASSYQDRGTEAFF. The CDR3 coding sequence is TGTGCCAGCAGTTACCAGGACAGGGGAACTGAAGCTTTCTTT.